The rows below give T cell receptor beta chains drawn from one sample of a study of read filtering for tumor transcriptome and immune sequencing. MiXCR, run by TCRdb on the reads, gives a single entry per CDR3 protein. The sample records 90,000 to 95,000 distinct CDR3 sequences, 20% to 25% being singletons. Sequenced: a population of CD138-negative cells sorted from bone marrow. The source is a donor at least 40 years old with multiple myeloma. CDR3s include the opening cysteine and the closing phenylalanine or tryptophan. The D gene is left open where the match is weak. A row's size may be missing; if present it is once, few, many or a size class.

TRBD1,-,TRBV2,TRBJ2-3,TGTGCCAGCAGTGGACAGGGGTCCAGCACAGATACGCAGTATTTT,CASSGQGSSTDTQYF
-,many,TRBV29-1,TRBJ1-2,TGCAGCGTTGAAGATCGGGAGACACTCATGGGCTATGGCTACACCTTC,CSVEDRETLMGYGYTF
TRBD1,many,TRBV6-2/TRBV6-3,TRBJ1-6,TGTGCCAGCAGTCCGAACAGGGGAATGATCTATAATTCACCCCTCCACTTT,CASSPNRGMIYNSPLHF
-,-,TRBV29-1,TRBJ2-5,TGCGGCGTGCAGGAATTAGAGACCCAGTACTTC,CGVQELETQYF
TRBD1,many,TRBV28,TRBJ2-6,TGTGCCAGCAGTCCGGGACAGGGGATCTCTGGGGCCAACGTCCTGACTTTC,CASSPGQGISGANVLTF
-,many,TRBV20-1,TRBJ2-7,TGCAGTGCTGGAAGGACAGACCTTTCCTACGAGCAGTACTTC,CSAGRTDLSYEQYF
-,many,TRBV11-2,TRBJ1-4,TGTGCCAGCAGCCCGAAGACAGAAAGGAATGAAAAACTGTTTTTT,CASSPKTERNEKLFF
TRBD1,-,TRBV5-1,TRBJ2-5,TGCGCCAGCAGCTTACAGACAGGGGCCGAGACCCAGTACTTC,CASSLQTGAETQYF
-,-,TRBV19,TRBJ1-5,TGTGCCACCCGAGGACCAGTCCCAAATCAACCCCAGCATTTT,CATRGPVPNQPQHF
-,few,TRBV30,TRBJ2-3,TGTGCCTGGAGTACCCGATGGAGGGCCCCGTCCCCAGATACGCAGTATTTT,CAWSTRWRAPSPDTQYF
-,-,TRBV23-1,TRBJ1-2,TGCGCCAGCAAAATGGACAGAATATTTATTGGCTACACCTTC,CASKMDRIFIGYTF
-,-,TRBV7-3,TRBJ1-1,TGTGCCAGCAGCTTAAATCGGGGGGTTGGTGAAGCTTTCTTT,CASSLNRGVGEAFF
-,-,TRBV29-1,TRBJ1-1,TGCAGCGTTGAATTGGTACAAAACACTGAAGCTTTCTTT,CSVELVQNTEAFF
-,-,TRBV2,TRBJ1-1,TGTGCCAGCAGTATAAGGCGGCAAACTGAAGCTTTCTTT,CASSIRRQTEAFF
-,-,TRBV5-1,TRBJ1-4,TGCGCCAACAGCCCCTCACCGGGGGGTGATAGCGAAAAACTGTTTTTT,CANSPSPGGDSEKLFF
-,many,TRBV2,TRBJ2-2,TGTGCCAGCAGCGCGCATGGGGCCGGGGAGCTGTTTTTT,CASSAHGAGELFF
-,few,TRBV18,TRBJ1-3,TGTGCCAGCTCACCATCCCGTTACACCATATATTTT,CASSPSRYTIYF
TRBD1,many,TRBV19,TRBJ1-5,TGTGCCACCACCTTGCAGCCCGGGACAGGGGGCAATCAGCCCCAGCATTTT,CATTLQPGTGGNQPQHF
-,few,TRBV2,TRBJ2-4,TGTGCCAGCAGTGAACCCCTAAGGGGGGACATTCAGTACTTC,CASSEPLRGDIQYF
-,many,TRBV27,TRBJ2-3,TGTGCCAGCAGTTTTGGTGCAGGGTACACAGATACGCAGTATTTT,CASSFGAGYTDTQYF
TRBD1,many,TRBV5-1,TRBJ2-6,TGCGCCAGCAGCTTAGGGGGCGCTGGGGCCAACGTCCTGACTTTC,CASSLGGAGANVLTF
TRBD1,few,TRBV20-1,TRBJ1-1,TGCAGTGCTAGAGGGACAGGCAACACTGAAGCTTTCTTT,CSARGTGNTEAFF
TRBD2,many,TRBV20-1,TRBJ2-2,TGCAGTGCTAGAGTGCGCGGGGGGGCCAGCACCGGGGAGCTGTTTTTT,CSARVRGGASTGELFF
TRBD2,many,TRBV20-1,TRBJ2-1,TGCAGTGCTACAACTAGCGGGCTGTACAATGAGCAGTTCTTC,CSATTSGLYNEQFF
-,few,TRBV5-4,TRBJ2-3,TGTGCCAGCAGCTTGGACCCGGTGGTTACAGATACGCAGTATTTT,CASSLDPVVTDTQYF
-,many,TRBV7-2,TRBJ1-5,TGTGCCAGCAGCTTAGCACAGGGAGGAAGGCAGCCCCAGCATTTT,CASSLAQGGRQPQHF
-,many,TRBV28,TRBJ2-1,TGTGCCAGCAGCCGAAGGGGCAATGAGCAGTTCTTC,CASSRRGNEQFF
-,many,TRBV29-1,TRBJ2-7,TGCAGCGTTGAACCCCAGGAGGGGACCGAGCAGTACTTC,CSVEPQEGTEQYF
-,many,TRBV6-6,TRBJ2-1,TGTGCCAGCAGTCCCAGGGACAATGAGCAGTTCTTC,CASSPRDNEQFF
-,many,TRBV15,TRBJ1-1,TGTGCCACCAGCAGAAGCGGATTGAACACTGAAGCTTTCTTT,CATSRSGLNTEAFF
-,many,TRBV5-1,TRBJ2-2,TGCGCCAGCAGCTTGGTTAGGTCGAACACCGGGGAGCTGTTTTTT,CASSLVRSNTGELFF